What follows are 21 T cell receptor beta chains derived from one specimen sequenced in a study of T-cell memory formation after mild COVID-19. TCRdb called the 5' RACE reads again in MiXCR, with one record for every CDR3 protein. Among 30,000 to 35,000 distinct CDR3 sequences, approximately 7.7% were seen once, and the ten largest hold under 30%. Sequencing used PBMCs or a T cell subset sorted from them (not recorded which). All receptors come from a man between 18 and 29 years old who had mild COVID-19 (a few samples of this study predate the infection). Cell type and time point are not known.

There are many counts of this clonotype. The chain uses TRBV6-1 and TRBJ1-5, with 9 bases aligning to TRBD1. Germline lookup yields CDR1 MNHNS and CDR2 SASEGT. The CDR3 loop spans 14 amino acids. Losses at the gene ends were 11 bases for V and 2 bases for J; bases not matched to a gene: 7. The CDR3 loop reads CAAGWTGGNQPQHF. The CDR3, as DNA: TGTGCCGCCGGGTGGACAGGGGGCAATCAGCCCCAGCATTTT.

The sample holds many counts of this clonotype. V is TRBV5-1 and J is TRBJ2-5, with no clear D. The CDR3 consists of 16 residues. CDR1 is SGHRS and CDR2 is YFSETQ in the germline V gene. V lost 0 bases and J lost 4, with 16 bases in between. The CDR3 sequence: CASSLDPGQKGETQYF. For the CDR3, the DNA is TGCGCCAGCAGCTTGGATCCCGGCCAGAAGGGAGAGACCCAGTACTTC.

This clonotype was detected many times. J is TRBJ2-5 and V is TRBV30; maybe TRBD1 (6 bases). In germline, CDR1 is GTSNPN, CDR2 SVGIG (reference sequence). The CDR3 length is 15 residues. V lost 0 bases and J lost 0, with 11 bases in between. The CDR3 reads CAWSVDSYYQETQYF. In DNA, the CDR3 is TGTGCCTGGAGTGTGGACAGTTACTACCAAGAGACCCAGTACTTC.

CDR3 sequence reads: CASSLLAGGGDNEQFF. The CDR3 DNA reads TGTGCCAGCAGTCTCCTAGCTGGCGGGGGGGACAATGAGCAGTTCTTC. The chain joins TRBV6-4 to TRBJ2-1; 9 positions agree with TRBD2. The CDR3 is 16 residues long. Germline V CDR1 and CDR2: MRHNA, SNTAGT. V dropped 5 bases and J dropped 5; count of bases not matched to a gene: 10.

The V and J genes are TRBV7-2 and TRBJ2-1; TRBD2 agrees at 9 bases. V trimming: 3 bases; J trimming: 6 bases; junction bases outside the gene matches: 6. Germline V lookup: CDR1 SGHTA, CDR2 FQGNSA. The CDR3 is made up of 15 amino acids. CDR3 sequence reads: CASSLVGLASNEQFF. DNA of the CDR3: TGTGCCAGCAGCTTGGTGGGACTAGCATCCAATGAGCAGTTCTTC.

This clonotype was detected ten times or more. The V gene is TRBV12-3 or TRBV12-4, the J gene TRBJ1-2; weak D call: TRBD1 (5 bases). There are 15 residues in the CDR3. V was shortened by 6 bases and J by 0 bases, with 14 bases between the two germline ends. In nucleotides, the CDR3 is TGTGCCAGCAGCTTATGGGGGAGAGCTAACTATGGCTACACCTTC. Its protein is CASSLWGRANYGYTF.

The V gene is TRBV18, the J gene TRBJ2-7; unclear D gene. From germline, CDR1 is KGHSH and CDR2 LQKENI. The CDR3 has 12 residues. Trimming shortened V by 0 bases and J by 8 bases, and 8 bases separated the two germline ends. As DNA, the CDR3 is TGTGCCAGCTCACCACCGATTGGCAAGCAGTACTTC. The encoded protein is CASSPPIGKQYF. Full variable domain (missing parts from reference TRBV18 and TRBJ2-7): NAGVMQNPRHLVRRRGQEARLRCSPMKGHSHVYWYRQLPEEGLKFMVYLQKENIIDESGMPKERFSAEFPKEGPSILRIQQVVRGDSAAYFCASSPPIGKQYFGPGTRLTVT.

V is TRBV12-3 or TRBV12-4 and J is TRBJ1-2, with 8 positions matching TRBD1. J was trimmed by 5 bases and V by 6 bases; bases with no gene match: 11. This CDR3 has 15 residues. The CDR3 loop reads CASSRRRQGKYGYTF. CDR3 in DNA: TGTGCCAGCAGCCGCCGACGACAGGGGAAATATGGCTACACCTTC.

V gene TRBV14 combines with J gene TRBJ1-4; no clear D. Trimming left V 0 bases short and J 3 bases short, with 8 bases between. The CDR3 spans 15 residues. Germline loops: CDR1 SGHDN, CDR2 FVKESK. The CDR3 loop reads CASSQEWASNEKLFF. The CDR3 coding sequence is TGTGCCAGCAGCCAAGAATGGGCTTCTAATGAAAAACTGTTTTTT.

As to this clonotype: This may be a read error: a much more frequent sequence differs by one nucleotide. This rearrangement joins TRBV15 to TRBJ2-3, with D possibly TRBD2 on 5 matching bases. This CDR3 contains 13 residues. The V gene's germline CDR1 is LNHNV and CDR2 YYDKDF (reference sequence). The CDR3 protein is CDTRWRGTDTQYF. The CDR3 DNA reads TGTGACACCCGGTGGCGGGGCACAGATACGCAGTATTTT.

This clonotype was recorded many times. The rearrangement uses TRBV7-2 and TRBJ2-7; no clear D. The CDR3 contains 14 residues. In germline, CDR1 is SGHTA, CDR2 FQGNSA. With 1 base removed from V and 0 bases from J, the gap between germline ends came to 7 bases. In nucleotides, the CDR3 is TGTGCCAGCAGCTTAGGCCTGAGCTCCTACGAGCAGTACTTC. Amino acid sequence: CASSLGLSSYEQYF.

This clonotype was observed at least ten times. This chain links TRBV14 with TRBJ1-1; no reliable D call. This CDR3 is built from 13 residues. Germline V gene sequence: CDR1 SGHDN, CDR2 FVKESK. V dropped 2 bases and J dropped 4 bases, with 8 bases sitting between them. The CDR3 loop is CASSQYEGTEAFF. The CDR3 DNA follows: TGTGCCAGCAGCCAATACGAAGGCACTGAAGCTTTCTTT.

This clonotype was counted a few times. The chain joins TRBV3-1 to TRBJ2-4; TRBD2 matches 7 bases. The CDR3 covers 13 residues. In germline, CDR1 is LGHDT, CDR2 YNNKEL (reference sequence). Losses at the gene ends were 4 bases for V and 6 bases for J; bases not matched to a gene: 3. For the CDR3, the DNA is TGTGCCAGCAGCCCCGGGGGGACAAACATTCAGTACTTC. This translates into CASSPGGTNIQYF. Variable domain in full (rest from reference TRBV3-1 and TRBJ2-4): DTAVSQTPKYLVTQMGNDKSIKCEQNLGHDTMYWYKQDSKKFLKIMFSYNNKELIINETVPNRFSPKSPDKAHLNLHINSLELGDSAVYFCASSPGGTNIQYFGAGTRLSVL.

The CDR3 sequence: CSARDWVVNHSPLHF. The CDR3 DNA sequence: TGCAGTGCTAGAGATTGGGTAGTCAACCATTCACCCCTCCACTTT. V usage is TRBV20-1 and J usage is TRBJ1-6; D gene ambiguous. This CDR3 region has 15 residues. The V gene lost 0 bases and the J gene lost 8 bases, with 14 bases spanning the gap. Germline-derived CDR1 and CDR2 are DFQATT and SNEGSKA (reference sequence).

This clonotype showed up many times. The chain employs TRBV29-1 and TRBJ2-5; 9 bases agree with TRBD1. Germline V CDR1 and CDR2: SQVTM, ANQGSEA. The V gene end was trimmed by 6 bases and the J gene end by 5 bases; junction bases not matched to a gene: 4. CDR3 size: 12 residues. CDR3 sequence: CSVWTGAETQYF. The CDR3 nucleotides are TGCAGCGTCTGGACAGGGGCTGAGACCCAGTACTTC.

The rearrangement joins TRBV5-1 to TRBJ2-3; TRBD1 matches 7 bases. The trim removed 4 bases at V and 2 bases at J, leaving 10 bases unmatched. This CDR3 comprises 16 residues. Germline values: CDR1 SGHRS, CDR2 YFSETQ. In DNA form, the CDR3 reads TGCGCCAGCAGCGCCGGGACAGACCTCTTCACAGATACGCAGTATTTT. It codes for CASSAGTDLFTDTQYF. The full variable domain, rest sourced from reference TRBV5-1 and TRBJ2-3, is KAGVTQTPRYLIKTRGQQVTLSCSPISGHRSVSWYQQTPGQGLQFLFEYFSETQRNKGNFPGRFSGRQFSNSRSEMNVSTLELGDSALYLCASSAGTDLFTDTQYFGPGTRLTVL.

This clonotype was seen ten or more times. The chain uses TRBV28 and TRBJ2-3; TRBD2 agrees at 8 bases. Germline V gene lookup returns CDR1 MDHEN and CDR2 SYDVKM. The J segment lost 1 base and the V segment lost 5 bases, leaving 5 bases of the junction unmatched. CDR3 length: 15 amino acids. The CDR3, as DNA: TGTGCCAGCAGTGCGGGGGGCCCTGGCACAGATACGCAGTATTTT. Translated, it gives CASSAGGPGTDTQYF.

This clonotype has ten or more counts. This chain links TRBV7-2 with TRBJ1-1; weak D call: TRBD1 (6 bases). This CDR3 spans 15 amino acids. V was pared by 5 bases and J by 6 bases, with 19 bases between. The germline V gene encodes CDR1 SGHTA and CDR2 FQGNSA. CDR3 bases: TGTGCCAGCAGCCAAAGAGGGGGGCGAAGGGCTGAAGCTTTCTTT. Protein: CASSQRGGRRAEAFF.

This clonotype has only a few counts. CDR3 loop: CASRRGSRTESWNEQFF. CDR3 sequence (DNA): TGTGCCAGCCGCCGAGGATCTCGGACGGAATCGTGGAATGAGCAGTTCTTC. This chain links TRBV12-3 or TRBV12-4 with TRBJ2-1, with D hard to call. This CDR3 comprises 17 residues. Trimming stripped 8 bases from V and 7 bases from J, with 27 bases between.

This clonotype came up many times. V and J are TRBV7-2 and TRBJ2-7, with D perhaps TRBD1 (6 bases). This CDR3 has 16 residues. Per the germline V gene, CDR1 is SGHTA and CDR2 is FQGNSA. In nucleotides, the CDR3 is TGTGCCAGCAGAACTACGGGGCAGGGGCGCTCCCACGAGCAGTACGTC. The encoded protein is CASRTTGQGRSHEQYV.

This clonotype has a count of ten or more. The V and J genes are TRBV10-3 and TRBJ2-1, with TRBD2 identical over 10 bases. V dropped 8 bases and J dropped 3; count of bases not matched to a gene: 4. Germline V lookup: CDR1 ENHRY, CDR2 SYGVKD. CDR3 length: 14 residues. The CDR3 protein is CAIGAGGYYNEQFF. The CDR3 DNA reads as TGTGCCATCGGAGCGGGGGGGTACTACAATGAGCAGTTCTTC.